These T cell receptor beta chains were read from a single sample in a study of T-cell reconstitution after alpha-beta-depleted transplantation in children. TCRdb processed the PCR reads anew with MiXCR; each CDR3 protein has one entry. The sample carries fewer than 1 million distinct CDR3 sequences, about 16% recorded once. The sample in question was PBMCs, mostly from graft donor cells, obtained 360 days after TCRalphabeta/CD19-depleted stem cell transplant. The receptors originated from a male patient younger than 18 who had a stem cell transplant for acute lymphoblastic leukemia, so the T cells may come from the graft donor. The CDR3 runs from the conserved cysteine through the conserved F or W. D genes are given only for firm matches. Clone size is stated in some rows and not others, as once, few, many or a class when expanded.

d_call j_call clone_size v_call cdr3_nt cdr3_aa
TRBD2 TRBJ2-1 . TRBV9 TGTGCCAGCAGCGTAGATTCCGGGAGGAGGTTGAATGAGCAGTTCTTC CASSVDSGRRLNEQFF
. TRBJ2-3 many TRBV7-3 TGTGCCAGCAGCTTCCAGGGAGATACGCAGTATTTT CASSFQGDTQYF
. TRBJ1-1 few TRBV12-3/TRBV12-4 TGTGCCAGCAGTTTTGCAGGGTTCACTGAAGCTTTCTTT CASSFAGFTEAFF
. TRBJ2-1 many TRBV4-1 TGCGCCAGCAGCCAAGGCTATAACCACAATGAGCAGTTCTTC CASSQGYNHNEQFF
. TRBJ2-7 few TRBV20-1 TGCAGTGCTTCAACTTCAGGGTTCGAGCAGTACTTC CSASTSGFEQYF
. TRBJ2-5 . TRBV21-1 TGTGCCAGCAGCCTAATGTGGGCAGCGGGACTACTAGAGACCCAGTACTTC CASSLMWAAGLLETQYF
TRBD1 TRBJ1-5 . TRBV29-1 TGCAGCGTTGAAGAAATCGGGACAGGGGGTAACTGGAGCAATCAGCCCCAGCATTTT CSVEEIGTGGNWSNQPQHF
. TRBJ2-5 few TRBV2 TGTGCCAGCGCCGACAGGAAAGAGACCCAGTACTTC CASADRKETQYF
TRBD2 TRBJ2-1 few TRBV10-2 TGCGCCAGCAGTGATAGGGAGATTAGCGGGAAAAGCTCCTACAATGAGCAGTTCTTC CASSDREISGKSSYNEQFF
. TRBJ1-4 . TRBV14 TGTGCCTCGGGAGGTAATGAAAAACTGTTTTTT CASGGNEKLFF
. TRBJ2-7 few TRBV27 TGTGCCAGCAGTTTACCGGACAAGACCTACGAGCAGTACTTC CASSLPDKTYEQYF
. TRBJ2-3 few TRBV20-1 TGCAGTGCTAGAGATCAGACAGGGAGGGCAGATACGCAGTATTTT CSARDQTGRADTQYF
. TRBJ2-7 . TRBV5-6 TGTGCCAGCAGCGGTGGAGGCCTGAGCTCCTACGAGCAGTACTTC CASSGGGLSSYEQYF
TRBD2 TRBJ2-7 few TRBV5-1 TGCGCCAGCAACCCCGGACTAGCGGGATTGTTCTCCTACGAGCAGTACTTC CASNPGLAGLFSYEQYF
. TRBJ2-1 . TRBV20-1 TGCAGTGCTCATGACACCGTGAATGAGCAGTTCTTC CSAHDTVNEQFF
. TRBJ2-5 . TRBV10-3 TGTGCCATTAGCGGTCCCAGGCAGACCCAGTACTTC CAISGPRQTQYF
. TRBJ2-1 many TRBV7-8 TGTGCCAGCAGCTTAGCGGGCCGCTCCTACAATGAGCAGTTCTTC CASSLAGRSYNEQFF